This TCR beta chain was found in a study of cytomegalovirus exposure and HLA in healthy donors. Regarding the study as a whole: It was reported that the classifier diagnosed cytomegalovirus status with high specificity and sensitivity in both the original and validation cohorts. Within a later analysis, the majority of CMV-associated TCR beta chains appeared HLA-restricted.

60 Vbeta and 13 Jbeta primers were used in PCR. Profiling relied on immunoSEQ multiplex PCR, and the TCRdb table lists in-frame clones only, not all of them. The table records some 150,000 clones, 70% to 90% of them present only once. On this clone: As yet, its antigen is unknown.

This CDR3 has 15 residues. CDR1 is SNHLY, CDR2 FYNNEI, per germline. Unmatched junction bases numbered 6, after V lost 2 bases and J lost 7 bases. This clonotype was sampled from a woman in her 30s in good health and CMV-seropositive. The sequenced material came from PBMCs. The rearrangement joins TRBV2 to TRBJ1-2; the match to TRBD1 covers 11 bases. In DNA form, the CDR3 reads TGTGCCAGCAGTGAAATCGGGACAGGGGGGGCTGGCTACACCTTC. It codes for CASSEIGTGGAGYTF.